The 4 T cell receptor beta chains reported below all come from one sample, sequenced in a study of T-cell reconstitution after alpha-beta-depleted transplantation in children. The TCRbeta library incorporated unique molecular identifiers. TCRdb reanalysed the PCR reads using MiXCR and keeps one entry per CDR3 protein. The repertoire has some 550,000 distinct CDR3 sequences, under 25% of them found once; the top ten carry 12% to 15%. The starting material was PBMCs, mostly from graft donor cells, obtained 360 days after TCRalphabeta/CD19-depleted stem cell transplant. The receptor source for this set is a boy younger than two who had a stem cell transplant for acute myeloid leukemia, so the T cells may come from the graft donor.

V is TRBV7-2 and J is TRBJ2-6; possibly TRBD2 for D (6 bases). V lost 5 bases and J 0 bases, leaving 14 bases between the germline ends. The CDR3 runs 17 residues. Germline values: CDR1 SGHTA, CDR2 FQGNSA. The CDR3 DNA reads as TGTGCCAGCAGCATCTATGGGGAGGTCTCTGGGGCCAACGTCCTGACTTTC. It specifies CASSIYGEVSGANVLTF.

In its sample, this clonotype was seen many times. The chain is built from TRBV15 and TRBJ2-2; 9 bases agree with TRBD2. The CDR3 sequence is 16 residues long. Per the germline V gene, CDR1 is LNHNV and CDR2 is YYDKDF (reference sequence). Trimming took 1 base from V and 5 from J; bases not matched to a gene: 5. CDR3 in DNA: TGTGCCACCAGCAGAGCTCTAGCGGGGACTACCGGGGAGCTGTTTTTT. Its protein product is CATSRALAGTTGELFF.

This clonotype was detected only a few times. The chain uses TRBV20-1 and TRBJ1-5, with TRBD1 identical over 11 bases. This CDR3 contains 14 residues. V lost 3 bases and J lost 6; bases outside the gene matches: 4. Germline V gives CDR1 DFQATT, CDR2 SNEGSKA (reference sequence). CDR3 amino acids: CSASRTGGVQPQHF. The CDR3 nucleotides are TGCAGTGCTAGCCGGACAGGGGGCGTTCAGCCCCAGCATTTT.

This clonotype was detected only once. The chain uses TRBV12-3 or TRBV12-4 and TRBJ2-1, with TRBD2 identical over 9 bases. Trimming cost V 7 bases and J 7 bases; bases outside gene matches: 11. The CDR3 runs to 15 residues. For the CDR3, the DNA is TGTGCCAGCAAGGCTACGGCGGGGGGGCCTAATGAGCAGTTCTTC. Encoded protein: CASKATAGGPNEQFF.